Below are 17 T cell receptor beta chains sequenced from a single sample in a study of blood T cells in healthy people across ages. A sample-barcoded 5' primer and a J-beta primer mix were used in a second PCR of roughly 7 to 11 cycles. TCRdb called the 5' RACE reads again in MiXCR, with one record for every CDR3 protein. The sample has 580,000 or so distinct CDR3 sequences, less than 60% seen once. Sequences were obtained from blood. These receptor sequences come from an older man in good health.

V gene TRBV27 combines with J gene TRBJ2-4, with 12 bases aligning to TRBD1. The better agreement between TRBJ2-7 and the DNA end casts doubt on the J call. In germline, CDR1 is MNHEY, CDR2 SMNVEV (reference sequence). CDR3 size: 15 residues. As DNA, the CDR3 is TGTGCCAGGCCGGGACAGGGGGCGCAGACCTACGAGCAGTACTTC. Amino acids: CARPGQGAQTYEQYF.

This clonotype was seen only a few times. This chain connects TRBV6-6 to TRBJ1-1, with unresolved D. The CDR3 is 13 residues long. The germline V gene has CDR1 MNHNY and CDR2 SVGAGI (reference sequence). With 0 bases removed from V and 8 bases from J, the gap between germline ends came to 10 bases. The CDR3 reads CASSYSSRAEAFF. CDR3 nucleotide sequence: TGTGCCAGCAGTTACTCGAGTCGGGCAGAAGCTTTCTTT.

This clonotype was counted a single time. A read error is possible here, since a much larger clone lies one base away. V is TRBV6-5 and J is TRBJ2-5; D may be TRBD1 (6 bases). The germline V gene has CDR1 MNHEY and CDR2 SVGAGI. Trimming took 5 bases from V and 11 from J, leaving 24 bases between them. This CDR3 contains 15 residues. The CDR3 here is CASSQQGAYVNEQYF. The CDR3 nucleotides read TGTGCCAGCAGTCAACAGGGAGCATACGTGAATGAGCAGTACTTC.

The chain links TRBV20-1 to TRBJ1-1, with a possible D match to TRBD1 (5 bases). Trimming removed 6 bases at V and 2 bases at J, with 13 bases between. Germline V CDR1 and CDR2: DFQATT, SNEGSKA (reference sequence). The CDR3 covers 13 residues. The CDR3 loop is CSAGTQRNTEAFF. For the CDR3, the DNA is TGCAGTGCCGGGACGCAGAGAAACACTGAAGCTTTCTTT.

The J gene is TRBJ2-3, the V gene TRBV3-1, with 8 bases aligning to TRBD1. In germline, CDR1 is LGHDT, CDR2 YNNKEL (reference sequence). This CDR3 contains 16 residues. With V trimmed by 1 base and J by 3 bases, 6 bases remained unmatched. CDR3 nucleotides: TGTGCCAGCAGCCAAGGGCAGGGGGCTTGGACAGATACGCAGTATTTT. Protein sequence: CASSQGQGAWTDTQYF.

This clonotype was seen a few times. The CDR3 DNA is TGTGCCAGCAGCTTAATAGGCGGGCCACCCGGCGTAAACATTCAGTACTTC. This gives the protein CASSLIGGPPGVNIQYF. The chain couples TRBV7-3 to TRBJ2-4; maybe TRBD2 (5 bases). The V and J ends lost 1 base and 6 bases respectively, with 19 bases between them. CDR1 and CDR2 from the germline V gene are SGHTA and FQGTGA. CDR3 length equals 17 residues.

This clonotype was observed a few times. The chain couples TRBV7-2 to TRBJ2-7, with 7 bases that match TRBD2. The CDR3 runs to 13 residues. After removal of 5 bases from V and 7 bases from J, the junction contained 8 bases not matched to a gene. Germline loops: CDR1 SGHTA, CDR2 FQGNSA. CDR3 region: CASSPRRGWEQYF. In nucleotides, the CDR3 is TGTGCCAGCAGCCCTAGGCGGGGGTGGGAGCAGTACTTC.

J is TRBJ1-2 and V is TRBV5-1, with 10 bases matching TRBD1. CDR1 SGHRS and CDR2 YFSETQ come from the germline V gene. The CDR3 runs to 14 residues. Unmatched junction bases numbered 8, after V lost 4 bases and J lost 8 bases. CDR3 loop: CASSKGQGKGGYTF. DNA for the CDR3: TGCGCCAGCAGCAAGGGACAGGGGAAGGGCGGCTACACCTTC. Supplemented by reference TRBV5-1 and TRBJ1-2, the full variable domain reads KAGVTQTPRYLIKTRGQQVTLSCSPISGHRSVSWYQQTPGQGLQFLFEYFSETQRNKGNFPGRFSGRQFSNSRSEMNVSTLELGDSALYLCASSKGQGKGGYTFGSGTRLTVV.

At least ten counts were recorded for this clonotype. The V and J genes are TRBV29-1 and TRBJ2-3; D remains ambiguous. CDR1 is SQVTM, CDR2 ANQGSEA, per germline. V lost 3 bases, J lost 2 bases, and 9 bases lay in between. The CDR3 loop spans 13 amino acids. The CDR3 sequence: CSVEAAYTDTQYF. CDR3 bases: TGCAGCGTTGAGGCGGCGTACACAGATACGCAGTATTTT.

About this clonotype: Sequence at one end of the junction differs from germline and may be a read error. The chain has TRBV6-2 or TRBV6-3 and TRBJ1-1; TRBD1 is a possible D gene (5 bases). The CDR3 spans 12 residues. CDR1 and CDR2 (germline): MNHEY, SVGEGT. The CDR3 coding sequence is TGTGCCCTCCGGGGACCGAACGCTGAAGCTTTCTTT. It is translated as CALRGPNAEAFF.

This clonotype was seen a handful of times. A single base separates this from a much larger clone, so it may be a read error. This chain joins TRBV6-6 and TRBJ1-4; D not resolved. Germline values: CDR1 MNHNY, CDR2 SVGAGI (reference sequence). The CDR3 length is 11 residues. In DNA, the CDR3 is TGTGCCGGCAGTCAGAATGAAAAACTGTTTTTT. Protein product: CAGSQNEKLFF.

This clonotype was counted between two and nine times. The rearrangement uses TRBV20-1 and TRBJ1-6; 10 nucleotides line up with TRBD1. V lost 5 bases to trimming and J lost 5 bases; unmatched junction nucleotides: 3. This CDR3 contains 14 residues. Germline CDR1 and CDR2: DFQATT and SNEGSKA (reference sequence). CDR3 bases: TGCAGTGCTGGCGGGACAGGGGATAATTCACCCCTCCACTTT. Its protein product is CSAGGTGDNSPLHF.

In DNA, the CDR3 is TGTGCCAGCATTAATAGCGGGAGATGGGGCTACGAGCAGTACTTC. It specifies CASINSGRWGYEQYF. The chain couples TRBV28 to TRBJ2-4; 9 nucleotides align to TRBD2. Near its end, the DNA agrees better with TRBJ2-7, so the J call may be wrong. CDR1 and CDR2 (germline): MDHEN, SYDVKM. CDR3 length equals 15 residues.

Worth noting for this clonotype: The junction departs from the called germline gene at one end, perhaps through a read error. The DNA for the CDR3 is TGCAGTGCTAGAAGCGGGTCGAGCTCCTGCAATGAGCAGTTCTTC. This encodes CSARSGSSSCNEQFF. The rearrangement uses TRBV20-1 and TRBJ2-1; possibly TRBD2 for D (6 bases). The CDR3 is 15 residues long. Germline CDR1 and CDR2: DFQATT and SNEGSKA (reference sequence).

The CDR3 protein is CASSESLAGPYEQYF. The CDR3 region has the DNA TGCGCCAGCAGTGAGTCCCTAGCGGGTCCCTACGAGCAGTACTTC. The V and J genes are TRBV10-2 and TRBJ2-7, with 8 positions matching TRBD2. Germline-derived CDR1 and CDR2 are WSHSY and SAAADI. V lost 0 bases, J lost 2 bases, and 3 bases stayed unmatched. The length of the CDR3 is 15 residues.

This clonotype was seen once. This sequence joins TRBV30 and TRBJ1-1; D is ambiguous. CDR3 size: 12 residues. Germline-derived CDR1 and CDR2 are GTSNPN and SVGIG (reference sequence). V lost 5 bases and J 7 bases, leaving 14 bases between the germline ends. This CDR3 reads CAWAREFNEAFF. The CDR3 region has the DNA TGTGCCTGGGCTAGGGAGTTCAATGAAGCTTTCTTT.

For the CDR3, the DNA is TGTGCCAGCAGCCGAACAGGGGTCTTTCGAGGTGAGCAGTTCTTC. This gives the protein CASSRTGVFRGEQFF. The chain has TRBV12-3 or TRBV12-4 and TRBJ2-1; 7 nucleotides align to TRBD1. After removal of 6 bases from V and 9 bases from J, the junction contained 14 bases not matched to a gene. The CDR3 is 15 residues long.